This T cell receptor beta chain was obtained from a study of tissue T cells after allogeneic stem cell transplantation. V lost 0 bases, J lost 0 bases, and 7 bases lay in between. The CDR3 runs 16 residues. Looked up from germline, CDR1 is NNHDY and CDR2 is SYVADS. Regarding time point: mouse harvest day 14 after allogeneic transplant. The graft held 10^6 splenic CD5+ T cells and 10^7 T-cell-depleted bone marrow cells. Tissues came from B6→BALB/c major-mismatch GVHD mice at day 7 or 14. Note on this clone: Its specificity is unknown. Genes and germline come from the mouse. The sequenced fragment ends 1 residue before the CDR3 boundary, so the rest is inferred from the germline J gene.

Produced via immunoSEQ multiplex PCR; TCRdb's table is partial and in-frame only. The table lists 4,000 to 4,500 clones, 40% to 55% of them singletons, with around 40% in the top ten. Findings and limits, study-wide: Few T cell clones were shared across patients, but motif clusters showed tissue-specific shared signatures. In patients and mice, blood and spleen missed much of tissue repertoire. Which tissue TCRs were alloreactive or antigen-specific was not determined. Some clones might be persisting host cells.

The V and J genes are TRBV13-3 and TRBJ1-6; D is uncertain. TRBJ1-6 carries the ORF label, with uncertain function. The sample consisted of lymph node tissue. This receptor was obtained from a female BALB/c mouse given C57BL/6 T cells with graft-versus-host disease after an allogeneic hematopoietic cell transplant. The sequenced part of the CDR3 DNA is TGTGCCAGCAGTGATGCACCAGATTCCTATAATTCGCCCCTCTAC. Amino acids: CASSDAPDSYNSPLY. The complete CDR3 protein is CASSDAPDSYNSPLYF.